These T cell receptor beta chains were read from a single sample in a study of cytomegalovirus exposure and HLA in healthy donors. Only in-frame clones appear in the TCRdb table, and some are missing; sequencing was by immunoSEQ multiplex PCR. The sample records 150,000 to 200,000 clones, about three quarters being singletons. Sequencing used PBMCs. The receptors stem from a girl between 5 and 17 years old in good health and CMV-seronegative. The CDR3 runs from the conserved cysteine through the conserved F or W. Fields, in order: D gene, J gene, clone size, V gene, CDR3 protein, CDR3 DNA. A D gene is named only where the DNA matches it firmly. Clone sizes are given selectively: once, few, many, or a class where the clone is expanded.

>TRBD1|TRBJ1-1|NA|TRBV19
CASSGQGNTEAFF
TGTGCCAGTAGTGGACAGGGGAACACTGAAGCTTTCTTT
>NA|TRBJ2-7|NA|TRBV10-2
CASSESGRGEQYF
TGCGCCAGCAGTGAGTCGGGAAGGGGCGAGCAGTACTTC
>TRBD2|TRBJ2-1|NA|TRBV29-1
CSVGLANEQFF
TGCAGCGTAGGACTAGCCAATGAGCAGTTCTTC
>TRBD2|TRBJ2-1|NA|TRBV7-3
CASSLTGGGMGNEQFF
TGTGCCAGCAGCTTAACCGGCGGGGGGATGGGGAATGAGCAGTTCTTC
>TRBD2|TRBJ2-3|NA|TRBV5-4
CASSIRRGGNTDTQYF
TGTGCCAGCAGCATTCGGCGGGGGGGAAACACAGATACGCAGTATTTT
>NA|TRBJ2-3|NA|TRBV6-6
CASSSVQGRQEDTQYF
TGTGCCAGCAGCAGCGTTCAGGGGCGCCAGGAAGATACGCAGTATTTT
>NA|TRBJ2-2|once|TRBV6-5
CASKRTTNTGELFF
TGTGCCAGCAAGAGGACAACGAACACCGGGGAGCTGTTTTTT
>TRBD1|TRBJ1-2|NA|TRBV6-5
CASRGTVLNYGYTF
TGTGCCAGCAGGGGGACAGTATTAAACTATGGCTACACCTTC
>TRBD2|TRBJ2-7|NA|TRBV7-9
CASTLGRDYEQYF
TGTGCCAGCACCCTAGGGAGGGACTACGAGCAGTACTTC
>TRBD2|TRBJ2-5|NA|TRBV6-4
CASSDPGLAGGQETQYF
TGTGCCAGCAGTGATCCAGGACTAGCGGGGGGGCAAGAGACCCAGTACTTC
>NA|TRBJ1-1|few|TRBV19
CASSVQGIGTEAFF
TGTGCCAGTAGCGTTCAGGGAATTGGCACTGAAGCTTTCTTT
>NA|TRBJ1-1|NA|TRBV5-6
CASPCGGPGLGNTEAFF
TGTGCCAGCCCTTGCGGGGGGCCAGGCCTAGGGAACACTGAAGCTTTCTTT
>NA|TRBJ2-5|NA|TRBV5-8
CASSLEDSQETQYF
TGTGCCAGCAGCTTGGAGGACAGCCAAGAGACCCAGTACTTC
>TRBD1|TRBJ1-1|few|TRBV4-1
CASSQRDSQNTEAFF
TGCGCCAGCAGCCAGCGGGACAGCCAGAACACTGAAGCTTTCTTT
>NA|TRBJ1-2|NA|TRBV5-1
CASSPRGNNYGYTF
TGCGCCAGCAGCCCACGAGGGAATAACTATGGCTACACCTTC
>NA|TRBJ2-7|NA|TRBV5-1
CASSLDLGLTYEQYF
TGCGCCAGCAGCTTGGACTTGGGCCTTACCTACGAGCAGTACTTC
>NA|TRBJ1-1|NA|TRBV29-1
CSVGPRLSNTEAFF
TGCAGCGTTGGACCCAGACTCTCGAACACTGAAGCTTTCTTT
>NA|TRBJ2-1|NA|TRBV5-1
CASSLPGQLNEQFF
TGCGCCAGCAGCTTGCCCGGACAGCTCAATGAGCAGTTCTTC
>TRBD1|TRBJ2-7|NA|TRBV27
CASSLSFPRGRGSREQYF
TGTGCCAGCAGTTTATCGTTCCCTCGGGGCAGGGGGTCTCGCGAGCAGTACTTC
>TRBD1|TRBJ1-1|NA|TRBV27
CASSRQGEAFF
TGTGCCAGCAGTAGACAGGGGGAAGCTTTCTTT
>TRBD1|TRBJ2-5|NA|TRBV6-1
CAISQGARETQYF
TGTGCCATCTCTCAGGGGGCGCGAGAGACCCAGTACTTC
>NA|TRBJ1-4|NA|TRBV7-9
CASSRGASGNEKLFF
TGTGCCAGCAGCCGCGGGGCATCGGGTAATGAAAAACTGTTTTTT
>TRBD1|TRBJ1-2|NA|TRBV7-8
CASSLAAGTGVSRYGYTF
TGTGCCAGCAGCTTAGCAGCCGGGACAGGGGTCTCCCGCTATGGCTACACCTTC
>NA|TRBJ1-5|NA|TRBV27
CASSLDEDQPQHF
TGTGCCAGCAGTTTAGATGAGGATCAGCCCCAGCATTTT
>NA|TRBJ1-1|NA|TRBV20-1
CSAAVNTEAFF
TGCAGTGCTGCGGTGAACACTGAAGCTTTCTTT
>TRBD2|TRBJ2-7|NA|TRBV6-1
CASSESGGSYEQYF
TGTGCCAGCAGTGAAAGCGGGGGTTCCTACGAGCAGTACTTC
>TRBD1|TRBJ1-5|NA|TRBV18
CASSQDRVYNQPQHF
TGTGCCAGCTCACAGGACAGGGTTTACAATCAGCCCCAGCATTTT
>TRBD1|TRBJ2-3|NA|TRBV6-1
CASSDRTGVATQYF
TGTGCCAGCAGTGACCGGACAGGGGTTGCTACGCAGTATTTT
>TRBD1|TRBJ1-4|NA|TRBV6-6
CASSRQGVEKLFF
TGTGCCAGCAGTCGACAGGGGGTTGAAAAACTGTTTTTT
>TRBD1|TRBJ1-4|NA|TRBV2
CASSVDRGREKLFF
TGTGCCAGCAGTGTTGACAGGGGTCGGGAAAAACTGTTTTTT
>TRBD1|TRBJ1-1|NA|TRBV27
CASSKFGQGNFEAFF
TGTGCCAGCAGCAAATTCGGACAGGGGAACTTTGAAGCTTTCTTT
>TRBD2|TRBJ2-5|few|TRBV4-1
CASSQDLGLAGGQETQYF
TGCGCCAGCAGCCAAGATTTAGGGCTAGCGGGGGGGCAAGAGACCCAGTACTTC
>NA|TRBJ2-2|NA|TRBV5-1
CASIEGANTGELFF
TGCGCCAGCATAGAGGGCGCGAACACCGGGGAGCTGTTTTTT
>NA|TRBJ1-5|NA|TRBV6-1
CASSEAPGKRNQPQHF
TGTGCCAGCAGTGAAGCGCCCGGGAAGCGCAATCAGCCCCAGCATTTT
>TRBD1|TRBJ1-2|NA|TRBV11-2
CASSPGTGLGYGYTF
TGTGCCAGCAGCCCAGGGACAGGGTTAGGCTATGGCTACACCTTC
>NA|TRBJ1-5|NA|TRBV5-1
CASSLGERNQPQHF
TGCGCCAGCAGCTTGGGGGAGCGCAATCAGCCCCAGCATTTT
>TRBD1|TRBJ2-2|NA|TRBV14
CASSPWTGSGELFF
TGTGCCAGCAGCCCGTGGACAGGAAGCGGGGAGCTGTTTTTT
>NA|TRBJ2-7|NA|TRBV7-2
CASSSSGGGPYEQYF
TGTGCCAGCAGCTCATCCGGCGGGGGCCCCTACGAGCAGTACTTC
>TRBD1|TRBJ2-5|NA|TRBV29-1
CSSGTGGSQETQYF
TGCAGCTCCGGGACAGGGGGCTCCCAAGAGACCCAGTACTTC
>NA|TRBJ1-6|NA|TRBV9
CASSVGQSPLHF
TGTGCCAGCAGCGTCGGACAGTCACCCCTCCACTTT
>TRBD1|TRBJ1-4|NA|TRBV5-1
CASSGRRTGGSEKLFF
TGCGCCAGCAGCGGACGGAGGACAGGGGGTAGTGAAAAACTGTTTTTT
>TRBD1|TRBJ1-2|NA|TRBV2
CASRESGTGGGYTF
TGTGCCAGCAGGGAATCAGGGACAGGGGGCGGCTACACCTTC
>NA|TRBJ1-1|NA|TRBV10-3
CAIRSVNTEAFF
TGTGCCATCAGGAGTGTTAACACTGAAGCTTTCTTT
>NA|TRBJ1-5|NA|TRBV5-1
CASSLAPNQPQHF
TGCGCCAGCAGCTTGGCCCCGAATCAGCCCCAGCATTTT
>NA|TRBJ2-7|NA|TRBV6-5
CASSYTVDSSYEQYF
TGTGCCAGCAGTTACACAGTTGATAGCTCCTACGAGCAGTACTTC
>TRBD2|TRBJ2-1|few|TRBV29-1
CSVDGTSMGNEQFF
TGCAGCGTTGACGGGACTAGTATGGGCAATGAGCAGTTCTTC
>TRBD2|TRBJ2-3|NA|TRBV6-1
CASSEPGEGRRTQYF
TGTGCCAGCAGTGAACCCGGGGAGGGGCGAAGGACGCAGTATTTT
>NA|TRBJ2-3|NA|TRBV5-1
CASSLDPGGWAQYF
TGCGCCAGCAGCTTGGACCCAGGGGGGTGGGCGCAGTATTTT
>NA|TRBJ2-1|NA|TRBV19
CASSILAGGIYNEQFF
TGTGCCAGTAGTATTTTGGCAGGGGGGATTTACAATGAGCAGTTCTTC
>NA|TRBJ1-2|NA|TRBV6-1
CASSEPQGGYTF
TGTGCCAGCAGTGAACCACAGGGTGGCTACACCTTC
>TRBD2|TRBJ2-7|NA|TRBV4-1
CASSQDGLAGGRSDEQYF
TGCGCCAGCAGCCAAGACGGGCTAGCGGGGGGCCGGAGTGACGAGCAGTACTTC
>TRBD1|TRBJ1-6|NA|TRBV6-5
CASSYGTGGSPLHF
TGTGCCAGCAGTTACGGGACAGGGGGATCACCCCTCCACTTT
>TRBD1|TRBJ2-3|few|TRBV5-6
CASSLQGQGARDTQYF
TGTGCCAGCAGCTTACAAGGACAGGGGGCTCGAGATACGCAGTATTTT
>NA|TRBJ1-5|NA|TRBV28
CASSPGGGNQPQHF
TGTGCCAGCAGTCCCGGGGGAGGCAATCAGCCCCAGCATTTT
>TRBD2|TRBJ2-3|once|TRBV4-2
CASSQVGGGAEHTQYF
TGTGCCAGCAGCCAAGTTGGCGGGGGGGCCGAACATACGCAGTATTTT
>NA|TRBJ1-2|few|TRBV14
CASSSRLYGYTF
TGTGCCAGCAGCTCTAGACTTTATGGCTACACCTTC
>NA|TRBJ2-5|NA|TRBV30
CAWGRGTVGTQYF
TGTGCCTGGGGCCGGGGGACAGTCGGGACCCAGTACTTC
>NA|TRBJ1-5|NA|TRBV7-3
CASSLAGGGQPQHF
TGTGCCAGCAGCTTAGCGGGAGGGGGTCAGCCCCAGCATTTT
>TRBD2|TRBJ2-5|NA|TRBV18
CASSRSGTSGKETQYF
TGTGCCAGCTCTCGCTCCGGGACTAGCGGGAAAGAGACCCAGTACTTC